A selection of T cell receptor beta chains follows, all from one sample in a study of OX40 agonist ivuxolimab in advanced cancers. Sequencing was performed with immunoSEQ multiplex PCR; in TCRdb, only in-frame clones are kept and a portion is missing. The data hold about 44,000 clones, with just under 95% observed a single time. The sequencing here drew on CD4+ or CD8+ T cells sorted from blood, taken in a trial of the OX40 agonist ivuxolimab. Receptors were obtained from an adult with an advanced solid tumor such as melanoma, head and neck, liver or kidney cancer. Each CDR3 is given with its conserved first and last residue. Each record gives: J gene, clone size, V gene, D gene, CDR3 protein, CDR3 DNA. The D gene is left open where the match is weak. A clone size is listed for some rows: how often the clone was seen (once, few, many), or a class if it is expanded.

J: TRBJ2-3
size: once
V: TRBV28
D: TRBD2
CDR3: CASSRTSGRDTQYF
DNA: TGTGCCAGCAGTCGGACTAGCGGGAGGGATACGCAGTATTTT

J: TRBJ2-1
size: -
V: TRBV15
D: TRBD1
CDR3: CATSRDQGVSSYNEQFF
DNA: TGTGCCACCAGCAGAGATCAGGGGGTAAGCTCCTACAATGAGCAGTTCTTC

J: TRBJ2-3
size: -
V: TRBV28
D: -
CDR3: CASSEGGSGTDTQYF
DNA: TGTGCCAGCAGCGAGGGGGGTTCCGGCACAGATACGCAGTATTTT

J: TRBJ2-7
size: -
V: TRBV6-6
D: TRBD1
CDR3: CASSGGQGPYEQYF
DNA: TGTGCCAGCAGTGGTGGACAGGGGCCCTACGAGCAGTACTTC

J: TRBJ2-1
size: -
V: TRBV6-5
D: -
CDR3: CASSWGGNEQFF
DNA: TGTGCCAGCAGTTGGGGAGGCAATGAGCAGTTCTTC

J: TRBJ2-4
size: -
V: TRBV6-4
D: TRBD2
CDR3: CASSRLLALDGEAKNIQYF
DNA: TGTGCCAGCAGCCGCTTACTAGCGTTGGATGGGGAAGCCAAAAACATTCAGTACTTC

J: TRBJ1-6
size: -
V: TRBV30
D: -
CDR3: CAWSVLGISYNSPLHF
DNA: TGTGCCTGGAGTGTACTCGGGATCTCCTATAATTCACCCCTCCACTTT

J: TRBJ1-1
size: -
V: TRBV7-8
D: -
CDR3: CASSPQAGVGNTEAFF
DNA: TGTGCCAGCAGCCCCCAGGCCGGGGTGGGGAACACTGAAGCTTTCTTT

J: TRBJ1-6
size: once
V: TRBV6-5
D: -
CDR3: CASSYGDSPLHF
DNA: TGTGCCAGCAGTTACGGGGATTCACCCCTCCACTTT

J: TRBJ2-3
size: -
V: TRBV2
D: TRBD2
CDR3: CASSGTSGRARADTQYF
DNA: TGTGCCAGCAGCGGGACTAGCGGGAGGGCCAGGGCAGATACGCAGTATTTT

J: TRBJ2-7
size: -
V: TRBV19
D: TRBD2
CDR3: CASSGTSGTSSYEQYF
DNA: TGTGCCAGTTCCGGGACTAGCGGGACCTCGTCCTACGAGCAGTACTTC

J: TRBJ2-2
size: -
V: TRBV15
D: -
CDR3: CATSSGAAGVTGRELFF
DNA: TGTGCCACCAGCTCCGGGGCCGCGGGCGTAACGGGCCGGGAGCTGTTTTTT

J: TRBJ2-1
size: -
V: TRBV7-2
D: TRBD2
CDR3: CASSRIGLAGGGSYNEQFF
DNA: TGTGCCAGCAGCCGGATCGGACTAGCGGGAGGGGGCTCTTACAATGAGCAGTTCTTC

J: TRBJ2-5
size: -
V: TRBV28
D: -
CDR3: CASRERGETQYF
DNA: TGTGCCAGCAGGGAACGCGGCGAGACCCAGTACTTC

J: TRBJ2-1
size: once
V: TRBV11-3
D: -
CDR3: CASSGSSVLQRNEQFF
DNA: TGTGCCAGCAGCGGTTCTAGCGTCCTTCAGAGGAATGAGCAGTTCTTC

J: TRBJ2-7
size: few
V: TRBV7-9
D: TRBD2
CDR3: CASSSSGSPYEQYF
DNA: TGTGCCAGCAGCTCAAGCGGGAGCCCCTACGAGCAGTACTTC

J: TRBJ2-7
size: once
V: TRBV19
D: TRBD2
CDR3: CASSLGAGGYEQYF
DNA: TGTGCCAGTAGCCTAGGGGCGGGGGGCTACGAGCAGTACTTC

J: TRBJ2-4
size: -
V: TRBV19
D: TRBD1
CDR3: CASSIRTGGFQDIQYF
DNA: TGTGCCAGTAGTATACGGACAGGGGGATTCCAGGACATTCAGTACTTC

J: TRBJ2-7
size: -
V: TRBV6-1
D: TRBD1
CDR3: CASRGQGGYEQYF
DNA: TGTGCCAGCAGAGGACAGGGGGGCTACGAGCAGTACTTC

J: TRBJ2-2
size: once
V: TRBV4-1
D: TRBD2
CDR3: CASSQDSTSGRSGELFF
DNA: TGCGCCAGCAGCCAGGATTCGACTAGCGGGAGGTCCGGGGAGCTGTTTTTT

J: TRBJ2-2
size: -
V: TRBV11-2
D: -
CDR3: CASSPRGAGELFF
DNA: TGTGCCAGCAGCCCCAGGGGAGCCGGGGAGCTGTTTTTT

J: TRBJ2-7
size: few
V: TRBV5-6
D: TRBD2
CDR3: CASSTLRTSVGEQYF
DNA: TGTGCCAGCAGCACCCTCAGGACTAGCGTTGGCGAGCAGTACTTC

J: TRBJ2-5
size: -
V: TRBV7-3
D: TRBD1
CDR3: CASSPGQGRGETQYF
DNA: TGTGCCAGCAGCCCGGGACAGGGGAGGGGAGAGACCCAGTACTTC

J: TRBJ2-1
size: -
V: TRBV5-6
D: TRBD2
CDR3: CASSTGLANEQFF
DNA: TGTGCCAGCAGCACTGGACTAGCCAATGAGCAGTTCTTC

J: TRBJ2-3
size: -
V: TRBV4-3
D: -
CDR3: CASSQEASGTDTQYF
DNA: TGCGCCAGCAGCCAAGAGGCGAGCGGAACAGATACGCAGTATTTT

J: TRBJ2-1
size: -
V: TRBV7-2
D: TRBD2
CDR3: CASSQTGPGLAGGPDEQFF
DNA: TGTGCCAGCAGCCAAACAGGGCCGGGACTAGCGGGAGGGCCGGACGAGCAGTTCTTC

J: TRBJ1-1
size: -
V: TRBV19
D: -
CDR3: CASSTKGGGDTEAFF
DNA: TGTGCCAGTAGTACTAAGGGTGGAGGGGACACTGAAGCTTTCTTT

J: TRBJ2-7
size: -
V: TRBV6-5
D: -
CDR3: CASSTGNEQYF
DNA: TGTGCCAGCAGCACAGGGAACGAGCAGTACTTC